The source of this T cell receptor beta chain is a study of blood T cell repertoires in COVID-19. Study background: COVID-19 samples from acute and convalescent phases originated in the United States, Italy and Spain. Sample material is recorded as cDNA or gDNA derived from T cells, B-cell-depleted T cells, or PBMCs.

In this sample, this clone turned up a few times. Under the authors' procedure: Cell counts per sample came from amplifying reference gene primers. Libraries were prepared by immunoSEQ multiplex PCR; TCRdb keeps only in-frame clonotypes and omits some of them. V and J calls and clone size are as listed in that table; D and trimming were resolved from the DNA. The data show a few hundred thousand clones, approximately 85% seen once. It was during active infection that Seattle patients were enrolled and then longitudinally followed. The specimen sequenced was peripheral blood. This TCR came from a woman between 65 and 79 years old with COVID-19, enrolled during active disease.

CDR3 DNA: TGTGCCTGGAGTGTACCTCCTTCGGGGTCAGGAAACACCATATATTTT. This gives the protein CAWSVPPSGSGNTIYF. The J gene is TRBJ1-3, the V gene TRBV30; D not certain. Germline V gives CDR1 GTSNPN, CDR2 SVGIG (reference sequence). The CDR3 contains 16 residues. V gave up 0 bases and J gave up 4 bases, with 16 bases separating them.